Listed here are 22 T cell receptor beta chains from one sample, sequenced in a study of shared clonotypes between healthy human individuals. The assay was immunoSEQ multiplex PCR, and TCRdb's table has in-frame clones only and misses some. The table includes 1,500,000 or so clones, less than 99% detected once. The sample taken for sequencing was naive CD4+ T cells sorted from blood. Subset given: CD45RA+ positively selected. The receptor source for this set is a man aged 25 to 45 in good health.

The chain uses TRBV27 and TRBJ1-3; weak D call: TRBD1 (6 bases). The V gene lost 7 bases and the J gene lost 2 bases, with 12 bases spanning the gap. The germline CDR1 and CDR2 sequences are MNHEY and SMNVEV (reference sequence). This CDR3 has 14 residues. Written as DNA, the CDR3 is TGTGCCAGCAAACTGCAGGGGACTGGAAACACCATATATTTT. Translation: CASKLQGTGNTIYF.

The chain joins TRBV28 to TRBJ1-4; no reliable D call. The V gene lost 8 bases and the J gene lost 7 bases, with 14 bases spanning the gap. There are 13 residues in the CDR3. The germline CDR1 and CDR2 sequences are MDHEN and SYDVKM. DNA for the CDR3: TGTGCCAGCCGCCCGGGTAGGGTTGAAAAACTGTTTTTT. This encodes CASRPGRVEKLFF.

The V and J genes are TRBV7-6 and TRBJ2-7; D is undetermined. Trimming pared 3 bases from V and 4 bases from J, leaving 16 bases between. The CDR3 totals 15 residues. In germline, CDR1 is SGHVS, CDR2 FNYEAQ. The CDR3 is CASSLSPLGSYEQYF. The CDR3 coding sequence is TGTGCCAGCAGCTTGAGTCCCCTTGGTAGTTACGAGCAGTACTTC.

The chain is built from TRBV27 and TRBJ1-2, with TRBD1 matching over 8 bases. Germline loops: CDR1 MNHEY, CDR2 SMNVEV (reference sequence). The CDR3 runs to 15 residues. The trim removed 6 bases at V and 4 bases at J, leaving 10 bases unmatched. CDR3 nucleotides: TGTGCCAGCAGGGAGCGGGGGCAGGGGGCCTATGGCTACACCTTC. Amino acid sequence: CASRERGQGAYGYTF.

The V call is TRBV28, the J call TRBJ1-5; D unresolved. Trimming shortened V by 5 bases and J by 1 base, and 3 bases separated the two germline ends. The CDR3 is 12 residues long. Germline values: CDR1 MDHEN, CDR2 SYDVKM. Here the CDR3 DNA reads TGTGCCAGCAGTAAGAGCAATCAGCCCCAGCATTTT. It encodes CASSKSNQPQHF.

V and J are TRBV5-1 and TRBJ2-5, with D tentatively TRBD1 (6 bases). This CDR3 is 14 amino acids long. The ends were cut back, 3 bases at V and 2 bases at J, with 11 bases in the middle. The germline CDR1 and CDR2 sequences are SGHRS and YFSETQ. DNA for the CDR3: TGCGCCAGCAGCTCCGGGACATGGCAAGAGACCCAGTACTTC. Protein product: CASSSGTWQETQYF.

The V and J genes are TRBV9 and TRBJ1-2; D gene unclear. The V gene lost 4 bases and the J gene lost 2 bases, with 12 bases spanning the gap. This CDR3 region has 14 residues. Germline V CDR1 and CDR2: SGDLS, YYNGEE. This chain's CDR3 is CASSPDEVNYGYTF. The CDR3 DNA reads TGTGCCAGCAGCCCCGATGAGGTGAACTATGGCTACACCTTC.

This CDR3 reads CSVVGLEEKLFF. As DNA, the CDR3 is TGCAGCGTTGTCGGGTTGGAGGAAAAACTGTTTTTT. The rearrangement links TRBV29-1 to TRBJ1-4; D remains unclear. From germline, CDR1 is SQVTM and CDR2 ANQGSEA. The CDR3 has 12 amino acids. With 4 bases removed from V and 8 bases from J, the gap between germline ends came to 11 bases.

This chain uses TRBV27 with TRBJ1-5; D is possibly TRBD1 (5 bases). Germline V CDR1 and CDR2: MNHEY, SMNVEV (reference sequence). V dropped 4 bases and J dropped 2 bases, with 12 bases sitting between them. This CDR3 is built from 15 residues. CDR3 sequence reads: CASSSTAGGNQPQHF. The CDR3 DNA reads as TGTGCCAGCAGTTCAACGGCGGGGGGCAATCAGCCCCAGCATTTT.

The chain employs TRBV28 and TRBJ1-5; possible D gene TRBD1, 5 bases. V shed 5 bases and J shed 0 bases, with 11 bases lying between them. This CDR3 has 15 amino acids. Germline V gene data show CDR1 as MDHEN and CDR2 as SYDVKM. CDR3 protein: CASSPWTSSNQPQHF. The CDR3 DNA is TGTGCCAGCAGTCCTTGGACAAGTAGCAATCAGCCCCAGCATTTT.

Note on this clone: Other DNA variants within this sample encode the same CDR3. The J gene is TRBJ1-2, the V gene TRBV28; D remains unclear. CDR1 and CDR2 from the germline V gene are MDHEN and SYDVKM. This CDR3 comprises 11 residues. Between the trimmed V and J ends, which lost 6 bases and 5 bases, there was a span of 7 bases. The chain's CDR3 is CASRAGYGYTF. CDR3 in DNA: TGTGCCAGCAGAGCAGGATATGGCTACACCTTC.

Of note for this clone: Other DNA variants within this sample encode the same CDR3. CDR3 residues: CATSRDPSGTDTQYF. The CDR3 bases are TGTGCCACCAGCAGAGACCCGAGCGGGACAGATACGCAGTATTTT. This chain connects TRBV15 to TRBJ2-3; the D gene is possibly TRBD2 (6 bases). V lost 0 bases and J 3 bases, leaving 10 bases between the germline ends. The CDR3 contains 15 residues. The germline CDR1 and CDR2 sequences are LNHNV and YYDKDF (reference sequence).

The CDR3 protein is CASSEVEGWQPQHF. CDR3 DNA: TGTGCCAGCAGTGAAGTCGAGGGGTGGCAGCCCCAGCATTTT. The chain uses TRBV6-1 and TRBJ1-5; D is possibly TRBD1 (5 bases). Trimming shortened V by 1 base and J by 7 bases, and 11 bases separated the two germline ends. The CDR3 totals 14 residues. The germline V gene has CDR1 MNHNS and CDR2 SASEGT.

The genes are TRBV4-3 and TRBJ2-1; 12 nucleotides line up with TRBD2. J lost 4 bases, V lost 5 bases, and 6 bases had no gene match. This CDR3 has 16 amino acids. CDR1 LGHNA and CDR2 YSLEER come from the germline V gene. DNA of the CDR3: TGCGCCAGCAGCATCACTAGCGGGGGGACATACAATGAGCAGTTCTTC. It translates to CASSITSGGTYNEQFF.

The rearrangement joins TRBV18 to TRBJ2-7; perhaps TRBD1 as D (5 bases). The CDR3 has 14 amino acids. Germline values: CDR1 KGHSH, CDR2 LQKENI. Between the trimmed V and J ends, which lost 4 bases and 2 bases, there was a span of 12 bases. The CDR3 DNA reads TGTGCCAGCTCACGGACAATTTCGACCTACGAGCAGTACTTC. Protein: CASSRTISTYEQYF.

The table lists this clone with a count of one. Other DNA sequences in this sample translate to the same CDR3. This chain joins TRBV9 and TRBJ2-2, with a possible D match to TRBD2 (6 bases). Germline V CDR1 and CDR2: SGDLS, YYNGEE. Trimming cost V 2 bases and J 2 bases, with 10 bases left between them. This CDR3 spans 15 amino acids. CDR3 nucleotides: TGTGCCAGCAGCGTTGCGGGGACTAACACCGGGGAGCTGTTTTTT. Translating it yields CASSVAGTNTGELFF.

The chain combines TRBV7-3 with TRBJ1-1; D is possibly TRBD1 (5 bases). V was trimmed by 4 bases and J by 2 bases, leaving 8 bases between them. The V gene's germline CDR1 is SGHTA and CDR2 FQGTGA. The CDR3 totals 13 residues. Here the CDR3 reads CASSSGTNTEAFF. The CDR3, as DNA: TGTGCCAGCAGCTCGGGGACTAACACTGAAGCTTTCTTT.

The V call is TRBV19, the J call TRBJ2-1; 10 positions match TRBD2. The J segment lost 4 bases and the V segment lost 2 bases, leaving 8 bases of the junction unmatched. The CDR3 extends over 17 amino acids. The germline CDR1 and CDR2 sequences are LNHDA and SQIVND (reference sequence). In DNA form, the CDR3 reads TGTGCCAGTAGTATAACTAGCGGGATGCGAGGTTACAATGAGCAGTTCTTC. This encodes CASSITSGMRGYNEQFF.

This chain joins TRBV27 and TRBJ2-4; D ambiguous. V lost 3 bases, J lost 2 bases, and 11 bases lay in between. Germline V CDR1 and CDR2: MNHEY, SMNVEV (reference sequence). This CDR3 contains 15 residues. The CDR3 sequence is CASSFGVASKNIQYF. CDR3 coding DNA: TGTGCCAGCAGTTTTGGGGTCGCGTCCAAAAACATTCAGTACTTC.

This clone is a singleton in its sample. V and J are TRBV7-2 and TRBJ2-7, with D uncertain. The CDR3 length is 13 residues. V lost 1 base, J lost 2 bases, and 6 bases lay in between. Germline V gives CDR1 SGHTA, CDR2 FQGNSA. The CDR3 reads CASSLVPAYEQYF. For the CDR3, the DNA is TGTGCCAGCAGCTTAGTACCAGCCTACGAGCAGTACTTC.

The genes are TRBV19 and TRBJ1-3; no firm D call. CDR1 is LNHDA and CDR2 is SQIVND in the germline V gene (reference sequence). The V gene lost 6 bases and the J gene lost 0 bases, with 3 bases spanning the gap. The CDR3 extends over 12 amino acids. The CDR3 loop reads CASSPSGNTIYF. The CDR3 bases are TGTGCCAGTAGCCCCTCTGGAAACACCATATATTTT.

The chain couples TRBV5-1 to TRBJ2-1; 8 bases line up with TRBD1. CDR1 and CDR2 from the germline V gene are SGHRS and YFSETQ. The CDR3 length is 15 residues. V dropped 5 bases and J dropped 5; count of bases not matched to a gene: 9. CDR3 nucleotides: TGCGCCAGCAGTTCGGGACAGGTAGGCGACAATGAGCAGTTCTTC. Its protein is CASSSGQVGDNEQFF.